This T cell receptor beta chain emerged from a study of cytomegalovirus exposure and HLA in healthy donors. Researchers ran the PCR with 60 Vbeta and 13 Jbeta primers. TCRdb keeps only in-frame clones here, not all; method: immunoSEQ multiplex PCR. The table has 95,000 to 150,000 clones, 80% seen once. Note on this clone: Its cognate antigen is unknown. Other DNA sequences in this specimen translate into the identical CDR3.

Study-wide findings and caveats: Researchers counted roughly 150 TCR beta chains as cytomegalovirus-associated.

The CDR3 runs to 10 residues. Germline CDR1 and CDR2: ENHRY and SYGVKD. Trimming removed 11 bases from V and 6 bases from J, with 10 bases in between. What was sequenced was PBMCs. The receptor was isolated from a man between 25 and 39 years old in good health and CMV-seropositive. This chain uses TRBV10-3 with TRBJ1-1; D is undetermined. CDR3 region: CAGRPAEAFF. The CDR3 coding sequence is TGTGCCGGGAGGCCAGCTGAAGCTTTCTTT.